This T cell receptor beta chain was recorded in a study of cytomegalovirus exposure and HLA in healthy donors. For the study at large: A later analysis reported the 90 to 150 validation repertoires used the same platform as the 500 to 800 first-cohort repertoires.

V gave up 1 base and J gave up 6 bases, with 14 bases separating them. This CDR3 contains 15 residues. CDR1 MNHNS and CDR2 SASEGT come from the germline V gene. Method: immunoSEQ multiplex PCR; TCRdb's copy keeps in-frame clones and lacks some. The repertoire holds about 88,000 clones, with almost 85% as singletons. This clone was counted once. What it binds is not known. Findings and limits, study-wide: The authors listed 150 or so TCR beta chains as cytomegalovirus-associated. TCR clusters originating in the first cohort tended to co-occur in the roughly 110 validation repertoires, according to a later analysis.

It was the approximately 130-subject validation cohort, separate from the 666-subject first cohort, to which the donors belonged. Sequenced input: PBMCs. V is TRBV6-1 and J is TRBJ2-3; D might be TRBD1 (6 bases). The sequence derives from a woman aged 18-30 years in good health and CMV-seropositive. CDR3 DNA sequence: TGTGCCAGCAGTGAAGTTGTCAGGGGCCTGGATACGCAGTATTTT. This sequence encodes CASSEVVRGLDTQYF.